This is a list of T cell receptor beta chains from one sample in a study of beta chain features in type 1 diabetes. Clones were sequenced by immunoSEQ multiplex PCR, and TCRdb holds only the in-frame ones, with some missing. The sample has more than 300,000 clones, 10% to 15% seen once. The sequencing sample was made of naive CD4+ T cells from blood. Source of these receptors: a man between 18 and 35 years old in good health. CDR3s include the opening cysteine and the closing phenylalanine or tryptophan. D genes are given only for firm matches. Size is omitted from some rows. Given values are once, few, many or a class for expanded clones.

DNA,CDR3,V,size,D,J
TGTGCCAGCAGCCCCCAGATGGGACTAGCGGGGCAGACCTACGAGCAGTACTTC,CASSPQMGLAGQTYEQYF,TRBV21-1,-,-,TRBJ2-7
TGTGCCAGCTCACCAAGGGGGAACACCATATATTTT,CASSPRGNTIYF,TRBV18,-,-,TRBJ1-3
TGTGCCAGCAGCTTTTACAGGGTCTTAAGATATGGCTACACCTTC,CASSFYRVLRYGYTF,TRBV7-2,few,-,TRBJ1-2
TGTGCCAGCAGCAAAGTGCGCATCTACGAGCAGTACTTC,CASSKVRIYEQYF,TRBV21-1,-,-,TRBJ2-7
TGTGCCAGCACCCGATCGCCCACTAGCACAGATACGCAGTATTTT,CASTRSPTSTDTQYF,TRBV28,-,-,TRBJ2-3
TGTGCCAGCAGCTTATCACTAGGACAGATCTATGGCTACACCTTC,CASSLSLGQIYGYTF,TRBV7-2,-,-,TRBJ1-2
TGTGCCTGGAGTCCATCAACCGGGACAGGGTATTCACCCCTCCACTTT,CAWSPSTGTGYSPLHF,TRBV30,-,TRBD1,TRBJ1-6
TGTGCCTGGAGGTCCGGGGCGGGGGGCTATGGCTACACCTTC,CAWRSGAGGYGYTF,TRBV30,-,-,TRBJ1-2
TGTGCCAGCAGCTTAGACAGTAGCAATCAGCCCCAGCATTTT,CASSLDSSNQPQHF,TRBV7-2,-,-,TRBJ1-5
TGTGCCAGCAGTTTTCCAGGGGAAGCTTTCTTT,CASSFPGEAFF,TRBV6-6,-,-,TRBJ1-1
TGTGCCAGCAGCGTAGCGGCAGGGGCTGGGGAGACCCAGTACTTC,CASSVAAGAGETQYF,TRBV9,-,-,TRBJ2-5
TGCGCCAGCAGCAGGGGCCCGACCGAAGAGACCCAGTACTTC,CASSRGPTEETQYF,TRBV5-1,few,-,TRBJ2-5
TGTGCCACCAGCGTCGACAGCTCCTACGAGCAGTACTTC,CATSVDSSYEQYF,TRBV15,few,-,TRBJ2-7
TGTGCCAGCAGCCAGTGGAGCAATTCACCCCTCCACTTT,CASSQWSNSPLHF,TRBV14,-,-,TRBJ1-6
TGTGCCAGCAGCTGGGGGGACAGGGATCAAGAGACCCAGTACTTC,CASSWGDRDQETQYF,TRBV7-2,few,TRBD1,TRBJ2-5
TGTGCCACCAGCAGAGGACAGGTCAATCAGCCCCAGCATTTT,CATSRGQVNQPQHF,TRBV15,few,-,TRBJ1-5
TGTGCCAGCAGTTCCCCGGGACAACCCTACGAGCAGTACTTC,CASSSPGQPYEQYF,TRBV28,-,-,TRBJ2-7
TGCGCCAGCAGCCAAGGGTGGAGAGACTCCTACGAGCAGTACTTC,CASSQGWRDSYEQYF,TRBV4-3,-,-,TRBJ2-7
TGTGCCAGCAGTAAGGACAGGAACACTGAAGCTTTCTTT,CASSKDRNTEAFF,TRBV7-9,-,-,TRBJ1-1
TGTGCCAGCAGCTCCTTCCGGGTGAGCTCCTACAATGAGCAGTTCTTC,CASSSFRVSSYNEQFF,TRBV7-6,-,-,TRBJ2-1
TGTGCCAGCATGGGACAGGAGTATGGCTACACCTTC,CASMGQEYGYTF,TRBV6-5,-,TRBD1,TRBJ1-2
TGTGCCAGCAGCCTCGGGGATGGAGCGAACACCGGGGAGCTGTTTTTT,CASSLGDGANTGELFF,TRBV9,few,-,TRBJ2-2
TGTGCCAGCAGCTTAGATGGCAGGGGTTCAGATACGCAGTATTTT,CASSLDGRGSDTQYF,TRBV11-1,-,-,TRBJ2-3
TGTGCCAGCAGCAGGGGGACAGGATCAGATACGCAGTATTTT,CASSRGTGSDTQYF,TRBV7-2,-,TRBD1,TRBJ2-3
TGCAGCGTTTATGGGACAGGCTACGAGCAGTACTTC,CSVYGTGYEQYF,TRBV29-1,many,TRBD1,TRBJ2-7
TGTGCCATCAGTGAGGGACAGGGAGCCTACGAGCAGTACTTC,CAISEGQGAYEQYF,TRBV10-3,-,TRBD1,TRBJ2-7
TGTGCCAGCAGCCTAAACGGGGATCAGCCCCAGCATTTT,CASSLNGDQPQHF,TRBV7-3,few,-,TRBJ1-5
TGTGCCAGCAGTGAAGGGACAGAGGCTGAAGCTTTCTTT,CASSEGTEAEAFF,TRBV2,-,-,TRBJ1-1
TGTGCCAGCAGCCTCGCGGGAGCGCCGGCCGGGGAGCTGTTTTTT,CASSLAGAPAGELFF,TRBV9,few,TRBD2,TRBJ2-2
TGTGCCAGCTCCCCTAAGGGGCTAGCGGGAGCCTACAATGAGCAGTTCTTC,CASSPKGLAGAYNEQFF,TRBV18,few,TRBD2,TRBJ2-1
TGTGCCAGCAGCGTAGGGGTGGCGGGGGATACGCAGTATTTT,CASSVGVAGDTQYF,TRBV9,-,-,TRBJ2-3
TGTGCCAGCAGCTCGAGCCCCTACACCGGGGAGCTGTTTTTT,CASSSSPYTGELFF,TRBV7-2,-,-,TRBJ2-2
TGTGCCAGCAGCCAAGGAGAAGGAGCGAACACCGGGGAGCTGTTTTTT,CASSQGEGANTGELFF,TRBV4-2,-,-,TRBJ2-2
TGTGCCAGCACCATGTCAGGGCGAGAGACCCAGTACTTC,CASTMSGRETQYF,TRBV28,few,-,TRBJ2-5
TGCGCCAGCCTGGCACAGGGCGGAGAGACCCAGTACTTC,CASLAQGGETQYF,TRBV5-1,few,-,TRBJ2-5
TGCGCCAGCAGCCCCCCACCGAAAGCGGAGAGATTCACAGATACGCAGTATTTT,CASSPPPKAERFTDTQYF,TRBV5-1,few,-,TRBJ2-3
TGTGCCAGCAGTTTATTCCGGTCTGTGGACTATGGCTACACCTTC,CASSLFRSVDYGYTF,TRBV28,-,-,TRBJ1-2
TGTGCCAGCAGTGGACGGAGGGTTGACAATGAGCAGTTCTTC,CASSGRRVDNEQFF,TRBV6-1,-,-,TRBJ2-1
TGTGCCAGCAGCGTAGGTCTCCTCTTGAACACTGAAGCTTTCTTT,CASSVGLLLNTEAFF,TRBV9,-,-,TRBJ1-1
TGCGCCAGCAGCCAAGATTTTACGACAGGCGAGGGAGAGACCCAGTACTTC,CASSQDFTTGEGETQYF,TRBV4-1,-,-,TRBJ2-5
TGTGCCAGCAGCCCCTCCGGAGGGAACAATATTAACAATGAGCAGTTCTTC,CASSPSGGNNINNEQFF,TRBV7-3,-,-,TRBJ2-1
TGCAGCGTTGGGAGCCTAGCGGGGCAGTACGAGCAGTACTTC,CSVGSLAGQYEQYF,TRBV29-1,few,TRBD2,TRBJ2-7
TGTGCCAGCGGGGATAGTGACAGTGTACGGGAAAAACTGTTTTTT,CASGDSDSVREKLFF,TRBV28,-,-,TRBJ1-4
TGTGCCAGCAGGGTAACAGGGGCTTCGGGGGCCAACGTCCTGACTTTC,CASRVTGASGANVLTF,TRBV28,-,TRBD1,TRBJ2-6
TGTGCCAGCAGTGTGAGACAGGGAAGCACTGAAGCTTTCTTT,CASSVRQGSTEAFF,TRBV25-1,few,TRBD1,TRBJ1-1
TGTGCCAGCAGCCCATCGGGACAGGGGGGCACTGAAGCTTTCTTT,CASSPSGQGGTEAFF,TRBV7-2,few,TRBD1,TRBJ1-1
TGTGCCAGCAGCCGGCAGGGGGTACAAGAGACCCAGTACTTC,CASSRQGVQETQYF,TRBV7-9,-,TRBD1,TRBJ2-5
TGTGCCAGCAGCTCCGGACACCTTTATAATTCACCCCTCCACTTT,CASSSGHLYNSPLHF,TRBV7-2,-,-,TRBJ1-6
TGTGCCAGCAGGAGGTCTGGCACAGATACGCAGTATTTT,CASRRSGTDTQYF,TRBV5-4,-,-,TRBJ2-3
TGCAGCGTTACCCGACAGGGGGCGGGGGAGCAGTACTTC,CSVTRQGAGEQYF,TRBV29-1,few,TRBD1,TRBJ2-7
TGTGCCAGCAGCTCCCGGACACCTTTCGGTTACAATGAGCAGTTCTTC,CASSSRTPFGYNEQFF,TRBV7-2,-,-,TRBJ2-1
TGTGCCAGCAGCCGGGTCGTAAACACCGGGGAGCTGTTTTTT,CASSRVVNTGELFF,TRBV7-2,-,-,TRBJ2-2